Detailed here is one T cell receptor (beta chain). Its antigen is not known. In germline, CDR1 is LNHDA, CDR2 SQIVND (reference sequence). This CDR3 is 13 amino acids long. V gave up 5 bases and J gave up 4 bases; unmatched junction bases: 3. The sample is drawn from a study of cytomegalovirus exposure and HLA in healthy donors. The study's findings and limits: The only immune exposure information that was available was CMV serostatus. One later analysis reportedly identified an Asian-associated ancestry cluster that showed fewer N-insertions than the roughly 600-donor mean.

The PCR employed 60 Vbeta primers together with 13 Jbeta primers. Profiled with immunoSEQ multiplex PCR; TCRdb holds only in-frame clones, not every one. The sample yields roughly 100,000 clones, more than 70% seen once. This clonotype originated in a man younger than 35 in good health and CMV-seropositive. The chain combines TRBV19 with TRBJ2-3; 7 bases are shared with TRBD1. Sequencing input: PBMCs. CDR3 sequence reads: CASSPQGADTQYF. As DNA, the CDR3 is TGTGCCAGTAGTCCGCAGGGGGCAGATACGCAGTATTTT.